This T cell receptor (beta chain) was profiled in a study of blood T cell repertoires in COVID-19. About the study: Samples taken during acute and convalescent COVID-19 were collected in the United States, Italy and Spain.

V shed 3 bases and J 6 bases; nucleotides not matched to a gene: 6. The CDR3 is 14 amino acids. Germline CDR1 reads MNHEY; CDR2 reads SMNVEV (reference sequence). Followed longitudinally, the Seattle patients had been enrolled during active infection. As handled by the study authors: Reference gene primer amplification gave nucleated cell count estimates. TCRdb's table, derived via immunoSEQ multiplex PCR, lists solely in-frame clones and lacks some. V and J calls and clone size are copied from that table; D and trimming were computed from the DNA. The sample consists of fewer than 700,000 clones, roughly 89% of them appearing once.

This receptor was obtained from a woman aged 50 to 60 with COVID-19, enrolled during active disease. The V and J genes are TRBV27 and TRBJ2-7, with 9 bases identical to TRBD1. The sequencing input was peripheral blood. The CDR3 bases are TGTGCCAGCAGTTTGACAAACAGGGGGCCCGAGCAGTACTTC. It codes for CASSLTNRGPEQYF.